This T cell receptor (beta chain) was sequenced in a study of cytomegalovirus exposure and HLA in healthy donors. Study information: Caucasian-associated ancestry cluster membership applied to around 76% of approximately 400 genotyped donors. Notes on the study in general: Cytomegalovirus association was assigned to around 150 TCR beta chains. TCR beta sequences reportedly predicted the HLA-A and HLA-B alleles of most subjects accurately. Most TCR sequences showed up rarely, but some public TCRs showed up in many donors.

The PCR ran on 60 Vbeta and 13 Jbeta primers. Sequencing was performed with immunoSEQ multiplex PCR; in TCRdb, only in-frame clones are kept and a portion is missing. The data contain more than 110,000 clones, 65% to 80% of them singletons. This clone was picked up one time. The antigen is undetermined. V was cut by 6 bases and J by 7 bases, with 15 bases left in between. Germline V lookup: CDR1 MNHNS, CDR2 SASEGT. The CDR3 length is 13 residues. The chain is built from TRBV6-1 and TRBJ1-2, with D possibly matching TRBD1 (6 bases). The TCR originated in a male donor in good health and CMV-seronegative. The material sequenced was PBMCs. CDR3: CASRGQPPGGYTF. The CDR3 nucleotides are TGTGCCAGCAGAGGACAGCCTCCGGGTGGCTACACCTTC.